The 5 T cell receptor beta chains below come from one sample, sequenced in a study of blood T cell repertoires in COVID-19. TCRdb's table, derived via immunoSEQ multiplex PCR, lists solely in-frame clones and lacks some. The repertoire includes 130,000 or so clones, approximately 81% of them detected once, and about 1.5% sits in the top ten. The sequenced sample was peripheral blood. The source of these receptors is a man in his sixties with acute or convalescent COVID-19.

The V and J genes are TRBV7-9 and TRBJ2-7; a weak D match, TRBD2 (5 bases). This CDR3 has 13 amino acids. V lost 5 bases, J lost 2 bases, and 10 bases lay in between. In germline, CDR1 is SEHNR, CDR2 FQNEAQ (reference sequence). The CDR3 DNA is TGTGCCAGCAGCCCGGGAAATCCCTACGAGCAGTACTTC. Residues: CASSPGNPYEQYF.

The chain's CDR3 is CASSVRQGPSGNTIYF. The CDR3 DNA is TGTGCCAGCAGTGTGAGACAGGGCCCCTCTGGAAACACCATATATTTT. The V gene is TRBV2, the J gene TRBJ1-3; 7 nucleotides align to TRBD1. The length of the CDR3 is 16 residues. The V segment lost 4 bases and the J segment 0 bases; nucleotides outside the gene matches: 6. Germline CDR1 and CDR2: SNHLY and FYNNEI.

The chain is built from TRBV5-1 and TRBJ1-4; D not certain. Germline lookup yields CDR1 SGHRS and CDR2 YFSETQ. CDR3 length equals 15 residues. V was pared by 3 bases and J by 5 bases, with 14 bases between. The DNA for the CDR3 is TGCGCCAGCAGCTCCAAGCCAGGACTGAATGAAAAACTGTTTTTT. Translating it yields CASSSKPGLNEKLFF.

This rearrangement joins TRBV3-1 (or the pseudogene TRBV3-2) to TRBJ2-5, with a weak D call TRBD2 (5 bases). V was pared by 3 bases and J by 5 bases, with 7 bases between. The CDR3 totals 12 residues. Germline V lookup: CDR1 LGHDT, CDR2 YNNKEL (reference sequence). The CDR3 sequence is CASSQRGETQYF. In nucleotides, the CDR3 is TGTGCCAGCAGCCAGAGAGGGGAGACCCAGTACTTC.

The V call is TRBV5-1, the J call TRBJ2-6, with 7 bases lining up with TRBD1. CDR1 SGHRS and CDR2 YFSETQ come from the germline V gene. V lost 0 bases to trimming and J lost 0 bases; unmatched junction nucleotides: 3. The length of the CDR3 is 17 residues. The CDR3 reads CASSLVPGGSGANVLTF. The DNA for the CDR3 is TGCGCCAGCAGCTTGGTGCCAGGGGGCTCTGGGGCCAACGTCCTGACTTTC.